These T cell receptor beta chains were read from a single sample in a study of T cell responses to AZD1222 COVID-19 vaccine. TCRdb keeps only in-frame clones here, not all; method: immunoSEQ multiplex PCR. The data contain about 150,000 clones, 80% to 95% of them singletons. The material was peripheral blood, obtained 28 days after the second AZD1222 dose. Receptors originate from an adult who received the AZD1222 COVID-19 vaccine. The conserved cysteine and the conserved F or W are not part of the CDR3 here. The size field is filled for only some rows; it gives once, few, many or a size class.

clone_size cdr3_length j_call v_call cdr3_aa
. 12 TRBJ1-4 TRBV5-1 ASSLGQPNEKLF
. 14 TRBJ1-2 TRBV5-1 ASSYPDRAIPYGYT
. 14 TRBJ1-6 TRBV4-1 ASSQGPRQGNSPLH
. 15 TRBJ2-2 TRBV5-1 ASSGWTSAANTGELF
. 13 TRBJ1-1 TRBV10-1 ASRRVRNMNTEAF
. 15 TRBJ1-1 TRBV5-1 ASSPPGPTMKNTEAF
. 14 TRBJ2-7 TRBV10-1 ASSESTLAGAYEQY
. 12 TRBJ1-5 TRBV20-1 SASTGQGNQPQH
. 13 TRBJ2-1 TRBV11-3 ASSAQLAGRDEQF
once 12 TRBJ2-1 TRBV27 ASRVGGPHNEQF
. 10 TRBJ1-2 TRBV30 AWSIESSGYT
. 12 TRBJ1-2 TRBV24-1 ATSGRQSIYGYT
. 13 TRBJ2-1 TRBV5-4 ASSSAGLETDEQF
once 12 TRBJ1-1 TRBV6-4 ASRMGGENTEAF
once 16 TRBJ2-1 TRBV6-2/TRBV6-3 ASSYSGSGRAGANEQF
. 14 TRBJ1-2 TRBV27 ASSLTMSAQGYGYT
once 10 TRBJ2-7 TRBV18 ASSPSSYEQY
once 9 TRBJ2-1 TRBV12-3/TRBV12-4 ASSFGNEQF
. 13 TRBJ2-2 TRBV7-8 ASSLRQGAGGELF
. 13 TRBJ2-1 TRBV7-9 ASSFTSGSYNEQF
. 11 TRBJ1-2 TRBV6-4 ASSETPGGGYT
. 14 TRBJ1-1 TRBV25-1 ASSEGPIRGYTEAF
. 12 TRBJ1-2 TRBV7-9 ASSFQGGSYGYT
. 16 TRBJ2-7 TRBV5-1 ASSLAGGDRVGAYEQY
. 15 TRBJ2-5 TRBV2 ASSERQGAPNRQTQY
. 9 TRBJ2-7 TRBV6-5 ASSLGTEQY
. 13 TRBJ2-3 TRBV5-4 ASSPSPPSTDTQY
. 14 TRBJ2-3 TRBV11-1 ASSLRSGLGTDTQY
once 18 TRBJ2-1 TRBV14 ASSLKGGLAVEGSYNEQF
. 12 TRBJ1-2 TRBV11-2 ASSLAGIRDGYT
. 12 TRBJ2-4 TRBV19 ASRRLAGENIQY
. 13 TRBJ2-7 TRBV10-1 ASSDLGEGPYEQY
. 14 TRBJ1-1 TRBV24-1 ATSLIRREGRTEAF
. 14 TRBJ2-7 TRBV14 ASSQSRDRRLNEQY
. 14 TRBJ2-2 TRBV3-1/TRBV3-2 ASSRSSGRDTGELF
. 11 TRBJ1-1 TRBV27 ASRSSGEIEAF
. 11 TRBJ2-3 TRBV7-7 ASSRNAGDTQY
. 14 TRBJ2-7 TRBV5-4 ASSLSGQGSAYEQY
. 12 TRBJ2-7 TRBV19 ASSIASGVNEQY
. 13 TRBJ2-1 TRBV2 ASSPGTSSYNEQF
. 13 TRBJ1-6 TRBV7-2 ASSLAGRVDSPLH
. 12 TRBJ1-1 TRBV7-8 ASSPGQGLWGAF
. 12 TRBJ2-1 TRBV9 ASSVTSAYNEQF
. 15 TRBJ2-5 TRBV6-1 ASSEGIAGGFGETQY
few 12 TRBJ1-2 TRBV5-4 ASSLAARDTGYT
few 10 TRBJ1-3 TRBV12-3/TRBV12-4 ASRQGLDTIY
. 13 TRBJ1-5 TRBV2 ASSWQTTGNQPQH
. 10 TRBJ2-7 TRBV10-2 AGWGSSYEQY
. 10 TRBJ1-2 TRBV6-5 ASSSTGYGYT